The next 10 T cell receptor beta chains were all read from a single sample in a study of identical twins. TCRdb recomputed calls from the 5' RACE reads with MiXCR, one row per CDR3 protein. This table holds 240,000 or so distinct CDR3 sequences, approximately 10% found once. The sequenced sample was memory T cells sorted from blood. The receptors were sampled from a man aged 50 or older in good health.

This clonotype showed up many times. V usage is TRBV5-1 and J usage is TRBJ2-5, with D possibly being TRBD1 (5 bases). The length of the CDR3 is 18 residues. Germline V CDR1 and CDR2: SGHRS, YFSETQ. Trimming took 0 bases from V and 3 from J, leaving 21 bases between them. CDR3 residues: CASSLGPDWGGLKETQYF. Here the CDR3 DNA reads TGCGCCAGCAGCTTGGGGCCCGATTGGGGCGGCCTAAAAGAGACCCAGTACTTC.

This clonotype was picked up many times. This sequence joins TRBV28 and TRBJ2-1; D is unclear. CDR3 size: 12 residues. The ends were cut back, 2 bases at V and 5 bases at J, with 4 bases in the middle. The germline V gene has CDR1 MDHEN and CDR2 SYDVKM. The CDR3: CASSLDNNEQFF. CDR3 sequence (DNA): TGTGCCAGCAGTTTAGACAACAATGAGCAGTTCTTC.

This rearrangement joins TRBV20-1 to TRBJ1-4, with TRBD1 matching over 9 bases. The CDR3 sequence is 16 residues long. CDR1 and CDR2 from the germline V gene are DFQATT and SNEGSKA (reference sequence). J was trimmed by 7 bases and V by 1 base; bases with no gene match: 10. CDR3 sequence: CSARASDRGSGEKLFF. DNA of the CDR3: TGCAGTGCTAGAGCAAGTGACAGGGGGTCTGGTGAAAAACTGTTTTTT.

This clonotype has at least ten counts. The chain recombines TRBV5-1 with TRBJ2-1; 10 bases line up with TRBD2. Germline V gives CDR1 SGHRS, CDR2 YFSETQ. This CDR3 comprises 15 residues. Germline trimming cut 1 base from V and 6 bases from J; bases unmatched to any gene: 4. In DNA, the CDR3 is TGCGCCAGCAGCTTGTTGGGACTAGCGTCCAATGAGCAGTTCTTC. Translated: CASSLLGLASNEQFF.

This clonotype was recorded at least ten times. The CDR3 reads CSAPARLALIDEQFF. CDR3 coding DNA: TGCAGTGCCCCTGCTCGACTAGCCCTTATCGATGAGCAGTTCTTC. V gene TRBV20-1 combines with J gene TRBJ2-1; 7 bases match TRBD2. The germline V gene encodes CDR1 DFQATT and CDR2 SNEGSKA (reference sequence). The trim removed 6 bases at V and 8 bases at J, leaving 16 bases unmatched. This CDR3 has 15 residues.

This clonotype was detected a few times. The gene calls are TRBV12-3 or TRBV12-4 and TRBJ1-2; D possibly corresponds to TRBD1 (6 bases). V lost 3 bases to trimming and J lost 4 bases, with 9 bases between them. The CDR3 runs 13 residues. The CDR3 protein is CASSFGTRYGYTF. The CDR3 DNA sequence: TGTGCCAGCAGTTTTGGGACACGCTATGGCTACACCTTC.

The V gene is TRBV19, the J gene TRBJ2-3; the D gene could be TRBD1 or TRBD2 (6 bases each). Germline-derived CDR1 and CDR2 are LNHDA and SQIVND (reference sequence). V shed 0 bases and J shed 5 bases, with 12 bases lying between them. This CDR3 spans 15 amino acids. The CDR3 loop reads CASSIEGGSGDTQYF. CDR3 coding DNA: TGTGCCAGTAGTATAGAAGGGGGTAGCGGAGATACGCAGTATTTT.

This clonotype was picked up a small number of times. This chain connects TRBV6-1 to TRBJ2-5; TRBD2 aligns across 9 bases. Germline V gene data show CDR1 as MNHNS and CDR2 as SASEGT. Trimming took 0 bases from V and 4 from J; bases not matched to a gene: 3. The CDR3 runs to 15 residues. This CDR3 reads CASSEAELAGETQYF. In DNA, the CDR3 is TGTGCCAGCAGTGAAGCTGAACTAGCGGGAGAGACCCAGTACTTC.

This clonotype was seen a few times. The chain links TRBV7-9 to TRBJ2-3, with a weak D call TRBD1 (7 bases). Trimming cost V 2 bases and J 2 bases, with 14 bases left between them. Germline values: CDR1 SEHNR, CDR2 FQNEAQ (reference sequence). This CDR3 comprises 16 residues. This chain's CDR3 is CASSLSPGGFTDTQYF. The CDR3 DNA follows: TGTGCCAGCAGCTTATCGCCAGGGGGGTTCACAGATACGCAGTATTTT.

This clonotype was observed a handful of times. The chain is built from TRBV6-5 and TRBJ2-2; 7 positions match TRBD2. V shed 4 bases, J shed 6 bases, and the junction held 2 bases outside the gene matches. The length of the CDR3 is 13 residues. The germline CDR1 and CDR2 sequences are MNHEY and SVGAGI. The CDR3 coding sequence is TGTGCCAGCAGTTCGGGACTATCCGGGGAGCTGTTTTTT. Its translation is CASSSGLSGELFF.